This TCR beta chain stems from a study of cytomegalovirus exposure and HLA in healthy donors (dated by TCRdb to the late 2010s). About the investigation overall: An earlier analysis of approximately 600 of the donors reported 276 Gb of sequence data and 120 million or so unique TCR beta sequences from roughly 180 million T cells. An early release that covered approximately 600 HLA-typed donors contained 300 to 350 gigabases of sequencing data and 80 million or so unique TCR sequences. Of the approximately 400 genotyped donors, approximately 83% fell in the genetic ancestry cluster associated with self-reported Caucasian donors. The study was designed to test whether signatures of past pathogen exposure could be identified by cataloging public T cell receptors. The study profiled the T cell repertoires of some 610 subjects by immunosequencing and related them to cytomegalovirus serostatus. A separate validation cohort of roughly 120 different subjects was used in addition to the roughly 670-subject first cohort. To predict cytomegalovirus infection status, the study combined high-throughput TCR immunosequencing, statistical association of individual TCRs with disease status, and machine learning. A later analysis re-analyzed previously published TCR beta repertoires from 666 donors and added high-resolution HLA genotyping to study TCR occurrence patterns. Rather than using new phenotypic data, the later analysis identified candidate immune exposures from TCR beta sequences and from how often those sequences occurred across donors. In an earlier analysis of about 590 of the donors, high-throughput TCR beta sequencing was used to judge whether each TCR beta V gene segment behaved as functional or pseudogenic. Donor age, sex, ethnicity and CMV serostatus were collected together with the repertoire data. Genome-wide SNP genotypes for about 65% of the 666 donors were used in a later genetic analysis, which treated that subset as a discovery cohort. Every discovery cohort repertoire had been produced on one sequencing platform. HLA typing included class I and class II loci at four-digit resolution. The number of typed donors differed by locus: about 620-630 for A, B, C, DRB1 and DQB1; 500 to 550 for DQA1; 600 to 610 for DPA1; and around 470 for DPB1. Because of strong linkage in the cohort, roughly 5 DR-DQ haplotypes were treated as single units for association and clustering. Among approximately 370 genotyped donors of the cohort, an average of about 220,000 unique TCR beta nucleotide sequences was sequenced per donor, of which about 19% were non-productive.

For this clone: Its antigen is still unknown. Base qualities are missing; no much larger clone stands one base away.

The investigation overall reported the following: Approximately 16 rarely observed V segments, including chromosome 9 orphons, were excluded from the earlier analysis of almost 600 of the donors because counts were too low. Most TCR sequences were seen in very few donors, while some public TCRs were found in many individuals. Linkage disequilibrium might explain the correlated functional status among segregating V segments, but an unknown experimental factor could not be ruled out. Assigning TCR associations to individual alleles was difficult when HLA alleles, especially DR and DQ, strongly co-occurred. Only TCR beta chains were sequenced in this cohort, and the absence of alpha or paired-chain data limited detectable features. A cluster of highly shared sequence variants was judged likely to represent a technical artifact of the sequencing pipeline. The study gave a list of more than 150 TCR beta chains associated with cytomegalovirus. V-gene and J-gene trimming of TCR beta chains was associated with a missense DCLRE1C variant in a later genetic analysis, and the association was replicated in an independent cohort. The authors suggested that the approach could potentially be generalized to other disease states and immunological phenotypes. A later analysis found that TCR association rates varied across HLA loci, with DRB1 alleles showing the most associated TCRs and HLA-C alleles the fewest. Three of the identified cytomegalovirus-associated TCR beta chains were confirmed in vitro to be specific for cytomegalovirus antigens. The only immune exposure information available for the cohort was CMV serostatus. A later analysis found that HLA-associated TCR beta chains were more clonally expanded and had lower generation probabilities than equally common non-associated chains. In an earlier analysis of about 600 of the donors, most TCR beta V segments appeared in productive rearrangements about 87% or about 30% of the time, broadly matching IMGT annotations. Presence/absence analyses assumed roughly uniform sequencing depth across donors, an assumption that may not hold. Because some donors lacked HLA typing at each locus, the association tests relied only on the typed subset. In both the original and validation cohorts, the classifier was reported to diagnose cytomegalovirus status with high specificity and sensitivity. A further reported finding was that TCR beta sequences accurately predicted the HLA-A and HLA-B alleles for most subjects in the first cohort. In a later analysis, several top co-occurrence clusters were reported to appear linked to parvovirus B19, influenza, CMV and Epstein-Barr virus. Compared with the approximately 710-donor mean, donors in an Asian-associated ancestry cluster had fewer N-insertions in productive TCRs, according to a later genetic analysis. Some IMGT-functional V segments, including TRBV6-2 and TRBV6-3, could not be told apart with the 87-base-pair reads, so those segments were excluded. In a later analysis, 16,951 TCR beta sequences were associated with specific HLA alleles at a false discovery rate of 0.05. In a later analysis, most CMV-associated TCR beta chains were found to appear HLA-restricted, with HLA associations seemingly driven largely by CMV exposure.

The library was made by the immunoSEQ multiplex PCR assay. For the multiplex PCR, a mixture combining 60 forward primers for TCR Vbeta segments and 13 reverse primers for TCR Jbeta segments was used. The CDR3 region of rearranged TCR beta genes was amplified from genomic DNA by a multiplex PCR assay. Amplified TCR beta libraries were sequenced as 87-base-pair reads on the Illumina HiSeq System. In the original analysis: In a later analysis, 70 million to 95 million unique TCR beta chains were counted across the 500 to 850 repertoires, and some 10 million of these chains were shared by at least two donors. Raw reads were error-corrected and collapsed into unique sequences with a nearest-neighbor algorithm that merged closely related sequences to remove PCR and sequencing errors. To assign V, D and J gene segments, CDR3 sequences were aligned to IMGT reference sequences. For a sequence to be retained, at least a six-nucleotide match to both a V gene segment and a J gene segment was required. A rearrangement counted as productive if the CDR3 had no stop codons and remained in frame with V and J, and every other rearrangement counted as non-productive. Following IMGT convention, CDR3 was defined as the stretch from the second conserved V-encoded cysteine up to the conserved J-encoded phenylalanine. Sequences without an unambiguous match to a single V gene segment were excluded from the earlier analysis of 450 to 750 of the donors. An earlier analysis of approximately 590 of the donors called V segments functional above 56.7% productive rearrangements and segregating when the between-donor standard deviation exceeded 5%. A statistical classification framework was built for diagnosing cytomegalovirus status from the catalog of TCR beta chain sequences. In a later analysis, V and J genes were assigned by comparing TCR nucleotide sequences against IMGT/GENE-DB human TR gene sequences. The TCRdist pipeline was used in a later analysis to assign CDR3 sequences and most-parsimonious VDJ recombination scenarios. In a later analysis, each TCR beta chain was defined by its CDR3 amino acid sequence together with its V-gene family, and reads lacking a unique V-gene family were excluded. As a way to deal with suspected cross-contamination and a sequencing artifact, a later analysis dropped hundreds of nucleotide sequences that were highly shared and had low generation probability. In a later analysis, a clonal expansion index for each public chain was calculated from normalized within-repertoire ranks of inferred template counts. In a later analysis, generation probabilities were computed using a VDJ recombination model fitted to out-of-frame rearrangements, and the results were checked against IGoR. In a later analysis, TCR-TCR, TCR-HLA and TCR-CMV co-occurrence was scored with hypergeometric tests, and a repertoire-size bias correction was applied to TCR pairs. False discovery rates were estimated in a later analysis by permuting HLA or CMV assignments 20 times. In a later analysis, co-occurring TCRs were grouped using DBSCAN, with TCRdist sequence similarity added in when clustering inside HLA-allele-positive subsets. Repertoires with fewer than 30,000 or more than 120,000 public chains were left out of co-occurrence clustering, as were five repertoires with anomalous nucleotide sharing. Imported from immuneACCESS, the table was reduced by TCRdb to in-frame sequences with V and J called. These copies leave out some clones; in studies compared against another copy, an unresolved V gene accounts for under half, and the cause of the remainder is not known. V and J calls and clone size follow that table, whereas D and trimming were derived from the DNA. This sample holds about 140,000 clones; approximately 77% were observed only once. The ten largest clones represent 2% to 2.5% of the sample.

Between the V and J ends, shortened by 8 bases and 4 bases respectively, the junction contains 20 bases. Looking up the germline V gene (reference sequence) yields CDR1 WNHNN and CDR2 SYGVQD. The CDR3 has 15 amino acids, counting the end cysteine and phenylalanine. Only the CDR3 portion is preserved as DNA: 45 bases, with reading frame beginning at the first base. The cohort consisted of 666 healthy bone marrow donors. At the time of sampling, every cohort member was nominally healthy, though immune exposures that went unrecorded were likely present. The donor was CMV seronegative and was included in the group of a few hundred seronegative cohort members. A peripheral blood sample was provided by each donor, and peripheral blood mononuclear cells were used for TCR beta sequencing. Genomic DNA extraction from the blood cell samples was performed with the Qiagen DNeasy Blood Extraction Kit.

Recombination connected TRBV10-1 to TRBJ1-1, and the D gene may be TRBD1, 6 bases matching. The clonotype comes from a man aged 30 to 45 in good health and CMV-seronegative. Sequencing was done on a sample of PBMCs. CDR3 reads: CASGVVRQVPTEAFF. The sequenced DNA: TGCGCCAGCGGGGTAGTCCGACAGGTGCCCACTGAAGCTTTCTTT.